These 12 T cell receptor beta chains came from one sample sequenced in a study of T-cell reconstitution after alpha-beta-depleted transplantation in children. Library preparation (for TCRbeta) was performed with unique molecular identifiers. TCRdb analysed the PCR reads with MiXCR anew, one entry per CDR3 protein. The profile shows approximately 500,000 distinct CDR3 sequences, under 12% of them singletons. The sequencing used PBMCs, collected before TCRalphabeta/CD19-depleted stem cell transplant. The receptors derive from a child aged 2-15 years with inherited bone marrow failure, due to receive a stem cell transplant.

The gene calls are TRBV4-3 and TRBJ2-5, with TRBD1 as a possible D gene (5 bases). Trimming pared 4 bases from V and 5 bases from J, leaving 11 bases between. This CDR3 spans 13 amino acids. Germline values: CDR1 LGHNA, CDR2 YSLEER. The CDR3 loop reads CASSRGRGETQYF. Here the CDR3 DNA reads TGCGCCAGCAGCCGGGGCCGTGGGGAGACCCAGTACTTC.

This clonotype has more than one count but fewer than ten. This rearrangement joins TRBV5-4 to TRBJ1-4, with D perhaps TRBD1 (5 bases). V was pared by 2 bases and J by 7 bases, with 9 bases between. There are 13 residues in the CDR3. CDR1 and CDR2 (germline): SGHNT, YYREEE (reference sequence). The CDR3 bases are TGTGCCAGCAGCTTCCAGGGCACTGAAAAACTGTTTTTT. Its translation: CASSFQGTEKLFF.

The chain is built from TRBV19 and TRBJ2-4; D may match TRBD1 or TRBD2 (5 bases each). Trimming left V 7 bases short and J 0 bases short, with 19 bases between. Germline CDR1 LNHDA, CDR2 SQIVND (reference sequence). CDR3 length equals 17 residues. CDR3 coding DNA: TGTGCCAGTATTTGGAACCGGGGACCATTAGCCAAAAACATTCAGTACTTC. This gives the protein CASIWNRGPLAKNIQYF.

This clonotype was seen only a few times. The rearrangement joins TRBV29-1 to TRBJ2-2; D call uncertain. V dropped 6 bases and J dropped 3 bases, with 14 bases sitting between them. Germline V lookup: CDR1 SQVTM, CDR2 ANQGSEA. CDR3 length: 14 residues. The CDR3 sequence is CSVRPAGDTGELFF. CDR3 DNA sequence: TGCAGCGTCCGACCTGCTGGGGACACCGGGGAGCTGTTTTTT.

This clonotype was recorded many times. The chain links TRBV10-3 to TRBJ2-7; 13 bases are shared with TRBD2. Germline CDR1 ENHRY, CDR2 SYGVKD. The CDR3 totals 17 residues. V shed 6 bases and J 0 bases; nucleotides not matched to a gene: 8. CDR3 in amino acids: CAIRAGTSGASSYEQYF. CDR3 bases: TGTGCCATCAGAGCCGGGACTAGCGGGGCAAGCTCCTACGAGCAGTACTTC.

Many counts were recorded for this clonotype. The gene calls are TRBV5-1 and TRBJ2-3; 10 positions match TRBD2. Germline CDR1 and CDR2: SGHRS and YFSETQ. With 4 bases clipped from V and 1 base from J, the junction kept 6 bases outside the gene matches. The CDR3 loop spans 16 amino acids. The CDR3 protein is CASSPPGLAGTDTQYF. CDR3 in DNA: TGCGCCAGCAGCCCGCCCGGACTAGCGGGCACAGATACGCAGTATTTT.

This chain uses TRBV12-3 or TRBV12-4 with TRBJ1-2; no firm D call. This CDR3 is 13 amino acids long. Trimming removed 3 bases from V and 4 bases from J, with 9 bases in between. The CDR3 DNA sequence: TGTGCCAGCAGTTTGACCCTGGGCTATGGCTACACCTTC. This sequence encodes CASSLTLGYGYTF.

This clonotype was seen many times. The chain recombines TRBV10-3 with TRBJ2-3, with D uncertain. Trimming removed 4 bases at V and 3 bases at J, with 8 bases between. Germline assignment: CDR1 ENHRY and CDR2 SYGVKD. The CDR3 covers 13 residues. CDR3 loop: CAISVLGTDTQYF. CDR3 DNA: TGTGCCATCAGTGTCCTAGGAACAGATACGCAGTATTTT.

The genes are TRBV19 and TRBJ2-5, with 7 nucleotides matching TRBD1. There are 13 residues in the CDR3. The V and J ends lost 6 bases and 1 base, in that order; junction bases with no gene match: 2. CDR1 LNHDA and CDR2 SQIVND come from the germline V gene (reference sequence). The CDR3 protein is CASRRDSQETQYF. CDR3 nucleotides: TGTGCCAGTAGGAGGGACAGCCAAGAGACCCAGTACTTC. The whole variable domain, remainder taken from reference TRBV19 and TRBJ2-5, is DGGITQSPKYLFRKEGQNVTLSCEQNLNHDAMYWYRQDPGQGLRLIYYSQIVNDFQKGDIAEGYSVSREKKESFPLTVTSAQKNPTAFYLCASRRDSQETQYFGPGTRLLVL.

This clonotype has ten or more counts. The chain is built from TRBV29-1 and TRBJ2-1; tentatively, D is TRBD1 or TRBD2 (6 bases each). Germline lookup yields CDR1 SQVTM and CDR2 ANQGSEA. The CDR3 sequence is 11 residues long. Trimming took off 4 bases at V and 8 bases at J, with 9 bases between the two ends. The CDR3 sequence is CSVGRGDEQFF. The CDR3 DNA reads TGCAGCGTTGGGAGGGGGGATGAGCAGTTCTTC.

This clonotype was counted only a few times. The rearrangement links TRBV20-1 to TRBJ2-5, with D tentatively TRBD2 (6 bases). Trimming shortened V by 6 bases and J by 3 bases, and 17 bases separated the two germline ends. The CDR3 spans 14 residues. Per the germline V gene, CDR1 is DFQATT and CDR2 is SNEGSKA (reference sequence). CDR3: CSARLGTGEETQYF. CDR3 bases: TGCAGTGCGAGACTAGGGACCGGCGAAGAGACCCAGTACTTC.

This clonotype was detected ten times or more. The rearrangement uses TRBV11-2 and TRBJ2-1; possibly TRBD2 for D (6 bases). V was trimmed by 6 bases and J by 7 bases, leaving 19 bases between them. CDR3 length: 15 residues. Germline assignment: CDR1 SGHAT and CDR2 FQNNGV. CDR3 amino acids: CASRGMGGKRNEQFF. The DNA for the CDR3 is TGTGCCAGCAGGGGAATGGGCGGGAAGAGGAATGAGCAGTTCTTC.